Only a few counts were recorded for the clone carrying this TCR beta chain. Antigen unknown. These data belong to a study of human T cells and chemical hapten exposure. Germline loops: CDR1 SGDLS, CDR2 YYNGEE. The CDR3 covers 12 residues. V was clipped by 0 bases and J by 6 bases, with 7 bases between them. TCRdb independently ran MiXCR on the RACE reads; one entry per CDR3 protein. Of 79,000 or so distinct CDR3 sequences listed, approximately 10% are singletons. Broader study findings: TCRs above 1 in 1000 frequency stayed constant with DPC sensitization. Because they had alopecia, donors may respond immunologically unlike healthy people.

Specified time point: patch test 1, 2 weeks after DPC sensitization. Regarding treatment: therapeutic diphenylcyclopropenone sensitization with weekly scalp DPC. Sequences were derived from whole blood, sampled in connection with sensitization to the hapten diphenylcyclopropenone (DPC). The chain recombines TRBV9 with TRBJ2-7; D is perhaps TRBD1 or TRBD2 (5 bases each). This receptor was obtained from a woman aged 45-60 years with alopecia areata. Some clones in this sample may be carry-over from other donors' samples. DNA of the CDR3: TGTGCCAGCAGCGTAGGAGGGGTCGAGCAGTACTTC. Translated: CASSVGGVEQYF.